The 26 T cell receptor beta chains presented below share a single source sample, sequenced in a study of identical twins. TCRdb re-derived calls from the 5' RACE reads in MiXCR, one entry per CDR3 protein. This sample carries more than 1.5 million distinct CDR3 sequences, around 33% of them seen once, and the ten largest clones take roughly 0.3%. Specimen: cord blood. The receptors shown here come from a newborn girl in good health.

The genes are TRBV7-2 and TRBJ1-2; tentative D call: TRBD1 (6 bases). Germline lookup yields CDR1 SGHTA and CDR2 FQGNSA. The V and J ends lost 3 bases and 8 bases respectively, with 16 bases between them. The CDR3 contains 14 residues. Here the CDR3 DNA reads TGTGCCAGCAGCTTCCGGACAGATATATGGGGCTACACCTTC. Amino acids: CASSFRTDIWGYTF. Full variable domain (rest looked up from reference TRBV7-2 and TRBJ1-2): GAGVSQSPSNKVTEKGKDVELRCDPISGHTALYWYRQSLGQGLEFLIYFQGNSAPDKSGLPSDRFSAERTGGSVSTLTIQRTQQEDSAVYLCASSFRTDIWGYTFGSGTRLTVV.

The chain is built from TRBV27 and TRBJ2-1; D unclear. Trimming pared 0 bases from V and 0 bases from J, leaving 12 bases between. CDR3 size: 17 residues. CDR1 and CDR2 (germline): MNHEY, SMNVEV (reference sequence). CDR3 protein: CASSLSRVRSSYNEQFF. The CDR3 DNA reads as TGTGCCAGCAGTTTATCTCGTGTCAGGAGCTCCTACAATGAGCAGTTCTTC.

The V call is TRBV20-1, the J call TRBJ1-4; no firm D call. Germline CDR1 is DFQATT and CDR2 is SNEGSKA (reference sequence). The CDR3 is made up of 15 amino acids. Trimming shortened V by 7 bases and J by 4 bases, and 19 bases separated the two germline ends. CDR3 amino acids: CSVGEARSYNEKLFF. The CDR3 nucleotides are TGCAGTGTTGGGGAAGCCAGATCTTATAATGAAAAACTGTTTTTT.

V is TRBV28 and J is TRBJ1-1; 8 nucleotides match TRBD1. This CDR3 comprises 16 residues. V gave up 6 bases and J gave up 0 bases; unmatched junction bases: 9. CDR1 and CDR2 from the germline V gene are MDHEN and SYDVKM. Written as DNA, the CDR3 is TGTGCCAGCAGACCGACAGGGGAGGGAATGAACACTGAAGCTTTCTTT. Translating gives CASRPTGEGMNTEAFF.

Only a few counts were recorded for this clonotype. V and J are TRBV11-2 and TRBJ2-1; perhaps TRBD2 as D (5 bases). This CDR3 has 14 residues. Deletions cut 5 bases from V and 6 bases from J, with 14 bases between. Germline CDR1 and CDR2: SGHAT and FQNNGV. The CDR3 DNA follows: TGTGCCAGCAGCCCGCGGGCTACCGGCAATGAGCAGTTCTTC. This codes for CASSPRATGNEQFF.

The table lists this clonotype with many counts. This sequence joins TRBV5-1 and TRBJ2-7; D perhaps matches TRBD2 (6 bases). Trimming removed 0 bases at V and 2 bases at J, with 9 bases between. Germline values: CDR1 SGHRS, CDR2 YFSETQ. The CDR3 sequence is 14 residues long. The CDR3 is CASSLEGGTYEQYF. The DNA of the CDR3 is TGCGCCAGCAGCTTGGAGGGAGGTACCTACGAGCAGTACTTC.

This clonotype was seen repeatedly, ten times or more. The genes are TRBV3-1 and TRBJ2-1; 14 bases agree with TRBD2. The J segment lost 6 bases and the V segment lost 0 bases, leaving 4 bases of the junction unmatched. Germline-derived CDR1 and CDR2 are LGHDT and YNNKEL (reference sequence). This CDR3 has 17 residues. CDR3 sequence (DNA): TGTGCCAGCAGCCAAGAAGGGGGACTAGCGGGAGTCAATGAGCAGTTCTTC. Its protein is CASSQEGGLAGVNEQFF.

This chain links TRBV28 with TRBJ2-5; 9 bases are a match to TRBD2. Germline V CDR1 and CDR2: MDHEN, SYDVKM. Unmatched junction bases numbered 18, after V lost 8 bases and J lost 11 bases. The CDR3 sequence is 15 residues long. CDR3 sequence (DNA): TGTGCCAGCCTACTGGATCTAGCGGGAAACAATGAGCAGTACTTC. This translates into CASLLDLAGNNEQYF.

This rearrangement joins TRBV2 to TRBJ1-2; 8 bases map to TRBD1. Per germline, CDR1 SNHLY and CDR2 FYNNEI. The CDR3 is 16 residues long. The junction had 12 bases not matched to a gene; V was cut back by 1 base and J by 8 bases. The CDR3 loop reads CASSEGGRGRQEGYTF. Written as DNA, the CDR3 is TGTGCCAGCAGTGAAGGTGGCAGGGGGCGGCAAGAAGGCTACACCTTC. The full variable domain, rest sourced from reference TRBV2 and TRBJ1-2, is EPEVTQTPSHQVTQMGQEVILRCVPISNHLYFYWYRQILGQKVEFLVSFYNNEISEKSEIFDDQFSVERPDGSNFTLKIRSTKLEDSAMYFCASSEGGRGRQEGYTFGSGTRLTVV.

This clonotype has just a few counts. The chain couples TRBV20-1 to TRBJ2-3; the D is unclear. The CDR3 covers 10 residues. Germline CDR1 DFQATT, CDR2 SNEGSKA (reference sequence). V was trimmed by 4 bases and J by 5 bases, leaving 4 bases between them. In DNA, the CDR3 is TGCAGTGCTATCCTAGATACGCAGTATTTT. Translation gives CSAILDTQYF.

V is TRBV20-1 and J is TRBJ2-1; D gene ambiguous. Germline CDR1 reads DFQATT; CDR2 reads SNEGSKA (reference sequence). V lost 0 bases and J lost 9, with 12 bases in between. The CDR3 extends over 13 amino acids. The CDR3 coding sequence is TGCAGTGCTAGAGATATCTCCATCGGTGAGCAGTTCTTC. Protein sequence: CSARDISIGEQFF.

This clonotype has ten or more counts. The chain carries TRBV6-1 and TRBJ1-2; D perhaps matches TRBD1 (5 bases). Between the trimmed V and J ends, which lost 1 base and 2 bases, there was a span of 8 bases. Looked up from germline, CDR1 is MNHNS and CDR2 is SASEGT. CDR3 length: 14 residues. The CDR3 is CASSEVRGNYGYTF. Written as DNA, the CDR3 is TGTGCCAGCAGTGAAGTTCGGGGCAACTATGGCTACACCTTC.

The chain combines TRBV20-1 with TRBJ2-1; 11 bases are shared with TRBD2. Germline trimming cut 5 bases from V and 9 bases from J; bases unmatched to any gene: 9. The CDR3 has 14 amino acids. Germline-derived CDR1 and CDR2 are DFQATT and SNEGSKA (reference sequence). The CDR3 is CSAQTSGSTSEQFF. CDR3 nucleotides: TGCAGTGCTCAAACTAGCGGGAGCACAAGTGAGCAGTTCTTC.

V usage is TRBV18 and J usage is TRBJ2-1; 8 nucleotides align to TRBD2. CDR3 length: 15 residues. The junction had 2 bases not matched to a gene; V was cut back by 1 base and J by 3 bases. Germline lookup yields CDR1 KGHSH and CDR2 LQKENI. The CDR3, as DNA: TGTGCCAGCTCACCACTAGCGGGATTCTACAATGAGCAGTTCTTC. It is translated as CASSPLAGFYNEQFF.

This clonotype appeared many times. The chain has TRBV29-1 and TRBJ1-2; maybe TRBD1 (6 bases). Trimming removed 4 bases at V and 4 bases at J, with 10 bases between. CDR1 and CDR2 from the germline V gene are SQVTM and ANQGSEA. The CDR3 totals 12 residues. CDR3 bases: TGCAGCGTTGCGGGGGGCGGCTATGGCTACACCTTC. It yields the protein CSVAGGGYGYTF.

The CDR3 reads CASSLDPGLAYNEQYF. The CDR3 nucleotides read TGTGCCAGCAGCTTAGATCCGGGACTAGCCTACAATGAGCAGTACTTC. This rearrangement joins TRBV11-2 to TRBJ2-7; TRBD2 agrees at 9 bases. The CDR3 contains 16 residues. Looked up from germline, CDR1 is SGHAT and CDR2 is FQNNGV. Unmatched junction bases numbered 10, after V lost 0 bases and J lost 7 bases.

The chain recombines TRBV4-2 with TRBJ2-1; 8 nucleotides line up with TRBD2. TRBJ2-7 matches the DNA end more closely, so the J call is doubtful. The CDR3 is 15 amino acids. Germline CDR1 is LGHNA and CDR2 is YNFKEQ. CDR3 nucleotide sequence: TGTGCCAGCAGCCAAGAAATAGCGGGGTACAATGAGCAGTACTTC. This gives the protein CASSQEIAGYNEQYF.

This clonotype was counted between two and nine times. The V and J genes are TRBV27 and TRBJ2-7; maybe TRBD2 (5 bases). The V end was cut by 5 bases, the J end by 6 bases, with 20 bases between. This CDR3 has 15 residues. CDR1 and CDR2 (germline): MNHEY, SMNVEV (reference sequence). The CDR3 loop is CASSPKRASLVEQYF. In DNA, the CDR3 is TGTGCCAGCAGTCCTAAGAGGGCCAGCTTGGTCGAGCAGTACTTC.

This sequence joins TRBV7-9 and TRBJ1-2, with D hard to call. The CDR3 loop spans 13 amino acids. The V end was cut by 3 bases, the J end by 8 bases, with 13 bases between. Germline V gene data show CDR1 as SEHNR and CDR2 as FQNEAQ (reference sequence). CDR3 sequence (DNA): TGTGCCAGCAGCTTCGGGCCATCTGGGGGCTACACCTTC. Its protein product is CASSFGPSGGYTF.

J is TRBJ2-7 and V is TRBV28; the match to TRBD1 covers 7 bases. Trimming removed 5 bases from V and 7 bases from J; junction bases left unmatched: 17. The CDR3 consists of 16 residues. CDR1 MDHEN and CDR2 SYDVKM come from the germline V gene. In DNA, the CDR3 is TGTGCCAGCAGTCTTCCGACAGGGTTCTCCTACAATGAGCAGTACTTC. Its translation is CASSLPTGFSYNEQYF.

The chain employs TRBV6-5 and TRBJ1-5, with D maybe TRBD1 (5 bases). In germline, CDR1 is MNHEY, CDR2 SVGAGI. V lost 0 bases and J lost 6, with 12 bases in between. CDR3 length: 15 amino acids. As DNA, the CDR3 is TGTGCCAGCAGTTACTCGGCAGGGACGGGTCAGCCCCAGCATTTT. Protein: CASSYSAGTGQPQHF.

The chain employs TRBV5-1 and TRBJ2-2, with 7 bases matching TRBD2. Germline V gene sequence: CDR1 SGHRS, CDR2 YFSETQ. The trim removed 4 bases at V and 0 bases at J, leaving 3 bases unmatched. The CDR3 totals 15 residues. The CDR3: CASSLAETNTGELFF. The CDR3 region has the DNA TGCGCCAGCAGCCTAGCGGAGACGAACACCGGGGAGCTGTTTTTT.

This clonotype was found a few times. The rearrangement uses TRBV4-3 and TRBJ2-1; D gene uncertain. V was trimmed by 2 bases and J by 8 bases, leaving 10 bases between them. Germline V gene lookup returns CDR1 LGHNA and CDR2 YSLEER. The CDR3 loop spans 13 amino acids. This CDR3 reads CASSQLERYEQFF. DNA for the CDR3: TGCGCCAGCAGCCAATTGGAGAGATATGAGCAGTTCTTC.

V and J are TRBV4-2 and TRBJ1-3; 7 bases align to TRBD1. Trimming at V came to 0 bases and at J to 0 bases, leaving 11 bases not matched to a gene. From germline, CDR1 is LGHNA and CDR2 YNFKEQ. There are 19 residues in the CDR3. CDR3 sequence reads: CASSQDGRQGAFSGNTIYF. The CDR3 coding sequence is TGTGCCAGCAGCCAAGATGGGAGACAGGGAGCCTTCTCTGGAAACACCATATATTTT.

This clonotype was counted between two and nine times. The chain joins TRBV7-9 to TRBJ2-7; no reliable D call. This CDR3 comprises 15 residues. Trimming took 5 bases from V and 0 from J, leaving 14 bases between them. The V gene's germline CDR1 is SEHNR and CDR2 FQNEAQ (reference sequence). The CDR3 protein is CASSPGPFLSYEQYF. The CDR3 DNA is TGTGCCAGCAGCCCCGGACCCTTTCTCTCCTACGAGCAGTACTTC.

This sequence joins TRBV6-2 or TRBV6-3 and TRBJ2-7; 10 bases are a match to TRBD2. Per germline, CDR1 MNHEY and CDR2 SVGEGT. V lost 6 bases and J lost 4; bases outside the gene matches: 12. The CDR3 runs to 16 residues. DNA of the CDR3: TGTGCCAGCAGCGATACGGTCCCTAGCGGGAGTTACGAGCAGTACTTC. Protein: CASSDTVPSGSYEQYF.